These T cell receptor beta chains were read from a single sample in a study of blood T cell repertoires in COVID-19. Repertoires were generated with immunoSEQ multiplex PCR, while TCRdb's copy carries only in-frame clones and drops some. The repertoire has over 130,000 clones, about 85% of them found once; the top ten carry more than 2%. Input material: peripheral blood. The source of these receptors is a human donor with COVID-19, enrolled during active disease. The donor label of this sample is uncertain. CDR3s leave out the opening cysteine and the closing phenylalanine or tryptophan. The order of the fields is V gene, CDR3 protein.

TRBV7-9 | ASSVPGGSEQY
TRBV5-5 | ASSLTPAGGYT
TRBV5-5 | ASSLAHPGQGAQGYT
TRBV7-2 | ASSWQGGNTGELF
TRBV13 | ASSLSSGQEGVGYGYT
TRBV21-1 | ASSTLFSGANVLT
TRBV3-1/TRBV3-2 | ASSQNVQGVASYGYT
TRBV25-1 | ASSESSGFAGWETEAF
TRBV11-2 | ASREPGGPPEAF
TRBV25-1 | ASSIPAEETQY
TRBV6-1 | ASSEVRGNTEAF
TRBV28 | ASSLSGDQPQH
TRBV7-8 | ASSRTGTPFSYT
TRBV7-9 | ATLEQTLEDTQY